The clone carrying this T cell receptor (beta chain) has just a few counts. No antigen is known for it. This table comes from immunoSEQ multiplex PCR, and its TCRdb copy is limited to in-frame clones, with some not included. The sample includes some 55,000 clones, about four fifths of them seen just once. This entry is derived from a study of OX40 agonist ivuxolimab in advanced cancers. Study-level information: Of mixed ages from 23 to 79 and averaging roughly 66 years, the group was roughly 85% male. Antecedent anti-PD-1, anti-PD-L1 or anti-CTLA-4 therapy was permissible, with approximately 44% having received some. Three patients showed partial responses: one hepatocellular carcinoma and two cutaneous melanoma cases.

Study findings and constraints: Several nonresponders also turned out to have low normalized T-cell clonal expansion.

The TCR sequence derives from an adult with an advanced solid tumor such as melanoma, head and neck, liver or kidney cancer. Sequences were derived from CD4+ or CD8+ T cells sorted from blood, sampled in a trial of the OX40 agonist ivuxolimab.

CDR3 residues: CASSVEGGLGEKLFF. The CDR3 DNA reads TGTGCCAGCAGCGTAGAGGGAGGGTTGGGCGAAAAACTGTTTTTT. The chain has TRBV9 and TRBJ1-4; D uncertain. The germline CDR1 and CDR2 sequences are SGDLS and YYNGEE. Trimming removed 0 bases from V and 8 bases from J, with 14 bases in between. The CDR3 spans 15 residues.